This T cell receptor beta chain was documented in a study of shared clonotypes between healthy human individuals. Study results and caveats: It was observed that roughly 5% of naive CD4 clonotypes were shared across a few donors. Naive subsets usually exceeded memory subsets in estimated richness.

Memory CD4+ cells were the fraction left after CD45RA+ naive selection. Splitting of each subset's genomic DNA was done evenly across several immunoSEQ plates. Repertoires were generated with immunoSEQ multiplex PCR, while TCRdb's copy carries only in-frame clones and drops some. The table records about 1 million clones, about 76% of them present only once. The CDR3 length is 14 residues. After removal of 6 bases from V and 6 bases from J, the junction contained 4 bases not matched to a gene. The V gene's germline CDR1 is MNHNY and CDR2 SVGAGI (reference sequence). This clone was seen more than once but under ten times. The antigen remains unidentified.

The sequence came from a man between 18 and 35 years old in good health. This rearrangement joins TRBV6-6 to TRBJ1-5; 11 bases match TRBD1. Sequences were obtained from memory CD4+ T cells sorted from blood. Subset reported: CD45RA-negative fraction. CDR3: CASRTGQGGQPQHF. In DNA, the CDR3 is TGTGCCAGCAGGACGGGACAGGGGGGTCAGCCCCAGCATTTT.